The present entry profiles one T cell receptor beta chain with its context. The germline V and J ends were trimmed by 3 bases and 3 bases, with 12 bases remaining between them. This CDR3 has 15 residues. Germline CDR1 SGDLS, CDR2 YYNGEE. This sample stems from a study of PD-L1 blockade in urothelial cancer. Libraries were prepared by immunoSEQ multiplex PCR; TCRdb keeps only in-frame clonotypes and omits some of them. The sample holds 30,000 to 40,000 clones; approximately 82% are singletons and the top ten take about 31%. The J gene is TRBJ2-2, the V gene TRBV9, with D maybe TRBD1 (7 bases). The clonotype comes from a man in his 60s with urothelial cancer. The sample consisted of PBMCs, taken around atezolizumab (anti-PD-L1) treatment. CDR3: CASSGGGGDTGELFF. As DNA, the CDR3 is TGTGCCAGCAGCGGAGGGGGCGGGGACACCGGGGAGCTGTTTTTT.